This T cell receptor beta chain stems from a study of blood T cells in healthy people across ages. A second roughly 6 to 12 cycle PCR used barcoded and J-beta primers. TCRdb passed the 5' RACE reads through MiXCR, listing each CDR3 protein once. The repertoire consists of hundreds of thousands of distinct CDR3 sequences, with roughly 25% occurring once and the leading ten covering more than 8.5%. The V end lost 0 bases, the J end lost 2 bases, and 19 bases lay between the germline ends. The length of the CDR3 is 18 residues. Per germline, CDR1 LGHNA and CDR2 YNFKEQ. In addition, the sample was reused for a study of T cells of mothers and their children.

Source material: blood. The TCR originated in a boy aged 10-17 years in good health. V gene TRBV4-2 combines with J gene TRBJ1-2; a possible D gene is TRBD1 (6 bases). DNA for the CDR3: TGTGCCAGCAGCCAAGATCTTGTTACAGGGACAAAGAACTATGGCTACACCTTC. The encoded protein is CASSQDLVTGTKNYGYTF.